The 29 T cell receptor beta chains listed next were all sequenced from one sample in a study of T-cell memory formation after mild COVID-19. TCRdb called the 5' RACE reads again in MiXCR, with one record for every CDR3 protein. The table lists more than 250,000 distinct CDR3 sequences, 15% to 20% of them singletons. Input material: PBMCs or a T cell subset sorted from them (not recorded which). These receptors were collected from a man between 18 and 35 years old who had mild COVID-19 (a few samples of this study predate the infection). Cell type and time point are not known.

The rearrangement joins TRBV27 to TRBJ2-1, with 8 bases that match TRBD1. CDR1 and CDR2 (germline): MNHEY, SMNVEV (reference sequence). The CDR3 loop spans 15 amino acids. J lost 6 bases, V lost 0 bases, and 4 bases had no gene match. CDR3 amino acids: CASSLSTRGLNEQFF. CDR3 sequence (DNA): TGTGCCAGCAGTTTATCGACCAGGGGGCTCAATGAGCAGTTCTTC.

The CDR3 spells CASSLGRGPQHF. DNA for the CDR3: TGTGCCAGCAGCTTAGGACGCGGGCCCCAGCATTTT. The chain has TRBV11-2 and TRBJ1-5; no definite D call. The CDR3 extends over 12 amino acids. V gave up 1 base and J gave up 9 bases, with 7 bases separating them. Germline-derived CDR1 and CDR2 are SGHAT and FQNNGV.

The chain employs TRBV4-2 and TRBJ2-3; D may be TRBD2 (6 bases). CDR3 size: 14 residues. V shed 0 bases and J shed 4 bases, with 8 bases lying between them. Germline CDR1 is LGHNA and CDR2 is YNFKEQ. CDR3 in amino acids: CASSQEAGADTQYF. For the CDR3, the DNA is TGTGCCAGCAGCCAAGAAGCGGGTGCAGATACGCAGTATTTT.

The CDR3 spells CASSQGDTSSPLHF. Written as DNA, the CDR3 is TGTGCCAGCAGCCAAGGGGACACATCTTCACCCCTCCACTTT. This chain joins TRBV7-3 and TRBJ1-6; a weak D match, TRBD1 (6 bases). The CDR3 runs to 14 residues. V gave up 5 bases and J gave up 9 bases, with 14 bases separating them. Germline lookup yields CDR1 SGHTA and CDR2 FQGTGA.

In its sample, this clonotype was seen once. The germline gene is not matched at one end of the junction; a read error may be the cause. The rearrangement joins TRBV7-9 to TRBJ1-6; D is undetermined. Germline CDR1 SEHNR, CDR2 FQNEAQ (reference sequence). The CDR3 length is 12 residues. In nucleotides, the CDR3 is TGTGCCAGCAGATTAGCGAATTCACCCCTCCACTTT. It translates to CASRLANSPLHF.

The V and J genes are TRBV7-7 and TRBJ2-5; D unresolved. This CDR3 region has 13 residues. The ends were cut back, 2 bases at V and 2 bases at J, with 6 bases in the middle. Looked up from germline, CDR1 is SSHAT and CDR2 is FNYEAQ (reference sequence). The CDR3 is CASSLNIQETQYF. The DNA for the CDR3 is TGTGCCAGCAGCTTAAACATACAAGAGACCCAGTACTTC.

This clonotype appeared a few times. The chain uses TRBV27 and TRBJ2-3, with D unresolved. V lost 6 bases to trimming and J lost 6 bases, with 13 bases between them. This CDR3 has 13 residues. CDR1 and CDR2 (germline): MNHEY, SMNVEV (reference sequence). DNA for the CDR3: TGTGCCAGCAGGCTGGGTCCGCTGGATACGCAGTATTTT. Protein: CASRLGPLDTQYF.

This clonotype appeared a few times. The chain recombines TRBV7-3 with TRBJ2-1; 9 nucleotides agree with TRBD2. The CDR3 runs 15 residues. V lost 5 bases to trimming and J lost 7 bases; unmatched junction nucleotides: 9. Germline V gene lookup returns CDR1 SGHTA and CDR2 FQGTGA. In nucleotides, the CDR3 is TGTGCCAGCAGCCCGGGACTAGCCTTGGGGAATGAGCAGTTCTTC. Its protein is CASSPGLALGNEQFF. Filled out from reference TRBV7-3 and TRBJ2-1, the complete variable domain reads GAGVSQTPSNKVTEKGKYVELRCDPISGHTALYWYRQSLGQGPEFLIYFQGTGAADDSGLPNDRFFAVRPEGSVSTLKIQRTERGDSAVYLCASSPGLALGNEQFFGPGTRLTVL.

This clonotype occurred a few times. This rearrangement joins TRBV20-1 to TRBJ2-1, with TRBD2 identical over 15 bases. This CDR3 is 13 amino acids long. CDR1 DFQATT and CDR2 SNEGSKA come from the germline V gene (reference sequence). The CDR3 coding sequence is TGCAGCGGGACTAGCGGGGGGACTAATGAGCAGTTCTTC. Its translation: CSGTSGGTNEQFF.

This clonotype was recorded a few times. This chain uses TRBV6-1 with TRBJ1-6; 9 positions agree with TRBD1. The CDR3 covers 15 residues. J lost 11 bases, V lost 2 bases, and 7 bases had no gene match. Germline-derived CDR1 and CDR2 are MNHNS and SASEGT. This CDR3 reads CASSELGQGRTPLHF. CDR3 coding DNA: TGTGCCAGCAGTGAACTAGGACAGGGGCGGACACCCCTCCACTTT.

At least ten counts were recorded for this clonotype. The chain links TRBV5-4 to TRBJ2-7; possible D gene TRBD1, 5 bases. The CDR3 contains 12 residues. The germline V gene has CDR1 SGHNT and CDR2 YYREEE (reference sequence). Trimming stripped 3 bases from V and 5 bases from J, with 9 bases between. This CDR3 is CASSSEGDEQYF. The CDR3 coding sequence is TGTGCCAGCAGCTCGGAAGGGGACGAGCAGTACTTC.

As DNA, the CDR3 is TGTGCCAGCAGTTGGGGGCGCAACTATGGCTACACCTTC. The encoded protein is CASSWGRNYGYTF. V is TRBV27 and J is TRBJ1-2, with D tentatively TRBD1 (6 bases). The CDR3 is 13 residues long. The germline gives CDR1 MNHEY, CDR2 SMNVEV (reference sequence). The V end lost 4 bases, the J end lost 2 bases, and 8 bases lay between the germline ends.

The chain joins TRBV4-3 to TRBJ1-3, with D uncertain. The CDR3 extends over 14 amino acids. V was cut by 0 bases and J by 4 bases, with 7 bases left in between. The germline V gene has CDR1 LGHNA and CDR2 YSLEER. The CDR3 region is CASSQEGFGNTIYF. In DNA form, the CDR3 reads TGCGCCAGCAGCCAAGAGGGGTTCGGAAACACCATATATTTT.

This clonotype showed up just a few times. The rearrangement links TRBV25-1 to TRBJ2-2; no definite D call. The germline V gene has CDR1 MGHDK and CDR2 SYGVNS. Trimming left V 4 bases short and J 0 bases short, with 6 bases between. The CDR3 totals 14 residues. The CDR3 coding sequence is TGTGCCAGCAGTGGAAACTCGAACACCGGGGAGCTGTTTTTT. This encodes CASSGNSNTGELFF.

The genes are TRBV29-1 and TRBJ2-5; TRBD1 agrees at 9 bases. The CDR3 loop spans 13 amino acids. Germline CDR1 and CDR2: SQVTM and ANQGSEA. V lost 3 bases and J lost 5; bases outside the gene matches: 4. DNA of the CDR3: TGCAGCGTTGATGACACAGGGGGCGAGACCCAGTACTTC. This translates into CSVDDTGGETQYF.

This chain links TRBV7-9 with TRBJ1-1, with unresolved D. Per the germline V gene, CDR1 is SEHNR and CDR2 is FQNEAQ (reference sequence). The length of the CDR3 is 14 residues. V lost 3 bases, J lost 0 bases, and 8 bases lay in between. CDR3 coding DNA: TGTGCCAGCAGCTTGGGCTCCTTGAACACTGAAGCTTTCTTT. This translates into CASSLGSLNTEAFF.

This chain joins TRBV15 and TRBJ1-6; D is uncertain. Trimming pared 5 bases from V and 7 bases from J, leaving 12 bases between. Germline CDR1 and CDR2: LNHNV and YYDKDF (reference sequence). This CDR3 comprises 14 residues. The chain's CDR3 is CATSSQVKNSPLHF. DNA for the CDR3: TGTGCCACCAGCTCACAAGTCAAGAATTCACCCCTCCACTTT. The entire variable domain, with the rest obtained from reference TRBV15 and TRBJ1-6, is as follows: DAMVIQNPRYQVTQFGKPVTLSCSQTLNHNVMYWYQQKSSQAPKLLFHYYDKDFNNEADTPDNFQSRRPNTSFCFLDIRSPGLGDTAMYLCATSSQVKNSPLHFGNGTRLTVT.

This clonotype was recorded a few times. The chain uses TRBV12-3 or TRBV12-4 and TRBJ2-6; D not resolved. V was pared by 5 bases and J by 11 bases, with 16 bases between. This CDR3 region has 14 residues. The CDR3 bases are TGTGCCAGCAGTCCACCGGGCCAGCGACACGTCCTGACTTTC. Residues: CASSPPGQRHVLTF.

CDR3 loop: CATSDGQGRADTQYF. The CDR3 DNA is TGTGCCACCAGTGATGGACAGGGTCGGGCAGATACGCAGTATTTT. This sequence joins TRBV24-1 and TRBJ2-3, with TRBD1 matching 8 bases. Losses at the gene ends were 3 bases for V and 4 bases for J; bases not matched to a gene: 5. This CDR3 spans 15 amino acids. Germline V CDR1 and CDR2: KGHDR, SFDVKD.

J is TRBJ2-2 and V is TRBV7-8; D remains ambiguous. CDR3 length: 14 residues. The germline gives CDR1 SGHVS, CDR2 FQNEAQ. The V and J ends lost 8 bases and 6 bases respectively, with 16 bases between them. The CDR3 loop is CASLGLNRPGELFF. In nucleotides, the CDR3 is TGTGCCAGCTTGGGTCTTAACCGACCCGGGGAGCTGTTTTTT.

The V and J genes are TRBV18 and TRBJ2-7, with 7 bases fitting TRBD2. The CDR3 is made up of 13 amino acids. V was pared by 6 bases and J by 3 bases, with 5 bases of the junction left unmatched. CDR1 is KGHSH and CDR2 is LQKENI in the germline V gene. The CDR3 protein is CASSRWGGYEQYF. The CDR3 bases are TGTGCCAGCTCGAGGTGGGGGGGCTACGAGCAGTACTTC.

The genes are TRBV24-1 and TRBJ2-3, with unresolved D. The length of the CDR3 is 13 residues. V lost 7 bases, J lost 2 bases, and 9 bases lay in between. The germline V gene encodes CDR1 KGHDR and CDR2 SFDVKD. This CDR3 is CATRGRITDTQYF. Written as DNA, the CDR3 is TGTGCCACCAGAGGGCGGATCACAGATACGCAGTATTTT.

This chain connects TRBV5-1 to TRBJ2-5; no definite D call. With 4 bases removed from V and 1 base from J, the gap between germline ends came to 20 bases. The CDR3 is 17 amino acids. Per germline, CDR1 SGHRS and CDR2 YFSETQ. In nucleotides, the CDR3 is TGCGCCAGCAGCCCGCCTGTCTCGACCCGCGCCCAAGAGACCCAGTACTTC. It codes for CASSPPVSTRAQETQYF.

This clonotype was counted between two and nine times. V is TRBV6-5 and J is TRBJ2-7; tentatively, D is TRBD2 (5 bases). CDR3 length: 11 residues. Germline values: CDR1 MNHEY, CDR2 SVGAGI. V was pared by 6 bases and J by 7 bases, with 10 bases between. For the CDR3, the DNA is TGTGCCAGCAGGAGGGCTAAGGAGCAGTACTTC. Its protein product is CASRRAKEQYF.

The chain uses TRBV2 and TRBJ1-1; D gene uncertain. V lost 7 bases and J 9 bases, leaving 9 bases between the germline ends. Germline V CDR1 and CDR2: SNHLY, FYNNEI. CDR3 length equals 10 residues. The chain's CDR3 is CASTGDKAFF. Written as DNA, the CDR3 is TGTGCCAGCACGGGAGATAAAGCTTTCTTT.

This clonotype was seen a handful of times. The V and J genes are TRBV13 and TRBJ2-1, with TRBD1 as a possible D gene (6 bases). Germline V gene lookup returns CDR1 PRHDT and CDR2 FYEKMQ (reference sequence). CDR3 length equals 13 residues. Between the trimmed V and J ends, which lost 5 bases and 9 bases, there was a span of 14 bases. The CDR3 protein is CASSGQDSGEQFF. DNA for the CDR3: TGTGCCAGCAGCGGTCAGGACAGCGGTGAGCAGTTCTTC.

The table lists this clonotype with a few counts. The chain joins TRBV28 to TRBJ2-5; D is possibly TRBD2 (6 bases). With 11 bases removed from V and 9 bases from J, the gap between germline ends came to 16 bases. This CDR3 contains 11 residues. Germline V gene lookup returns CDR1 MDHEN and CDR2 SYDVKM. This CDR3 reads CAGGGRLAQYF. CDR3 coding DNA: TGTGCCGGTGGAGGGAGGTTGGCCCAGTACTTC. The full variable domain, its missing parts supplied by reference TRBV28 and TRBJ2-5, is DVKVTQSSRYLVKRTGEKVFLECVQDMDHENMFWYRQDPGLGLRLIYFSYDVKMKEKGDIPEGYSVSREKKERFSLILESASTNQTSMYLCAGGGRLAQYFGPGTRLLVL.

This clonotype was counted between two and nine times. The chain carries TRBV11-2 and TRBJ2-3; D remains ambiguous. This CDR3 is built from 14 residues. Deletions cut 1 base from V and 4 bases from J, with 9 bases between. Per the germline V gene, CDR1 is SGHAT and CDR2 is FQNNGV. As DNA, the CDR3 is TGTGCCAGCAGCTTAGTGCGTTCGCCAGATACGCAGTATTTT. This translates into CASSLVRSPDTQYF.

CDR3: CASSYRINGYTF. The DNA for the CDR3 is TGTGCCAGCAGTTACCGTATAAATGGCTACACCTTC. The J gene is TRBJ1-2, the V gene TRBV6-6; D ambiguous. The CDR3 covers 12 residues. CDR1 and CDR2 (germline): MNHNY, SVGAGI (reference sequence). V lost 2 bases and J 6 bases, leaving 7 bases between the germline ends.